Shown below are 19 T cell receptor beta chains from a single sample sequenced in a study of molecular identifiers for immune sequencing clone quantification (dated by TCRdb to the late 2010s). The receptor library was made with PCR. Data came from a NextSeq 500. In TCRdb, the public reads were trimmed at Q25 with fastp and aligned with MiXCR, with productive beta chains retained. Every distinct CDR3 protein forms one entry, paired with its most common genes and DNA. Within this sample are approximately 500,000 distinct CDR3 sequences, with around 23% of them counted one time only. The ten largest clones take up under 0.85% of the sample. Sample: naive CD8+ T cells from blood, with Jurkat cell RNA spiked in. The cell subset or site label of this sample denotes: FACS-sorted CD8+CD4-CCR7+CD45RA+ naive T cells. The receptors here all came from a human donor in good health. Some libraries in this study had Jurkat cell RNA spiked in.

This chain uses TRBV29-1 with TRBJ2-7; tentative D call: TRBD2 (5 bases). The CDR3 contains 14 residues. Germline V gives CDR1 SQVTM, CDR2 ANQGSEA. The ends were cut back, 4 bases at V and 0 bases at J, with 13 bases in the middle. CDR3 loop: CSVGDPGSSYEQYF. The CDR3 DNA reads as TGCAGCGTTGGAGATCCGGGGAGCTCCTACGAGCAGTACTTC.

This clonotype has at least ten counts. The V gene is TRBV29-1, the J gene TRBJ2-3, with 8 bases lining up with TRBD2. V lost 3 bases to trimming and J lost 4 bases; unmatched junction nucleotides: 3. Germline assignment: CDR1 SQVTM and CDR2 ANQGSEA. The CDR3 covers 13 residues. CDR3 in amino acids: CSVDGGVADTQYF. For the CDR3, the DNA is TGCAGCGTTGACGGGGGGGTAGCAGATACGCAGTATTTT.

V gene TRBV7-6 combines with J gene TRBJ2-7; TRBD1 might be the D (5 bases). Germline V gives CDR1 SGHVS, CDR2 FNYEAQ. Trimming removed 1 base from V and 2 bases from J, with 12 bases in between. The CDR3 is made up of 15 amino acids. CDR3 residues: CASSLGWTTAYEQYF. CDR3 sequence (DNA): TGTGCCAGCAGCTTAGGGTGGACAACGGCCTACGAGCAGTACTTC.

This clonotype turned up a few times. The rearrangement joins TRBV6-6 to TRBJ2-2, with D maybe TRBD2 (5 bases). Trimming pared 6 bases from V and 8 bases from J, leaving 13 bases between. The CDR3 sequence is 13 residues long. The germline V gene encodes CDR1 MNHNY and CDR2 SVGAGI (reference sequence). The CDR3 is CASSPGESGELFF. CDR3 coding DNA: TGTGCCAGCAGCCCCGGGGAATCGGGGGAGCTGTTTTTT.

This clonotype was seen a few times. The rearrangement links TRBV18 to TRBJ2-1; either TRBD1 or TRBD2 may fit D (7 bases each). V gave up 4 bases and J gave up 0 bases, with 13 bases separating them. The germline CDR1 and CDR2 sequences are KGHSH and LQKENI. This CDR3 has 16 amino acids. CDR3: CASSHQGGSSYNEQFF. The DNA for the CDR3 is TGTGCCAGCTCACACCAGGGGGGGAGCTCCTACAATGAGCAGTTCTTC.

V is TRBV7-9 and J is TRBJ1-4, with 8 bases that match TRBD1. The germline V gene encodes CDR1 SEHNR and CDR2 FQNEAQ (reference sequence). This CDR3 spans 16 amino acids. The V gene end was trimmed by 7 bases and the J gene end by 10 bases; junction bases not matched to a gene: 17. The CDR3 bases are TGTGCCAGCACCCACACTACCACCGGACAGGGCGGAAAACTGTTTTTT. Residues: CASTHTTTGQGGKLFF.

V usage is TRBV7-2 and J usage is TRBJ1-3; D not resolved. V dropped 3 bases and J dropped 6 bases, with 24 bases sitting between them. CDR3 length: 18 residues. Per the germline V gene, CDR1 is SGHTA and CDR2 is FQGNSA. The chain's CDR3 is CASSFFIDGSRSANTIYF. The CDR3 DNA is TGTGCCAGCAGCTTCTTTATCGACGGTTCTCGCTCCGCAAACACCATATATTTT.

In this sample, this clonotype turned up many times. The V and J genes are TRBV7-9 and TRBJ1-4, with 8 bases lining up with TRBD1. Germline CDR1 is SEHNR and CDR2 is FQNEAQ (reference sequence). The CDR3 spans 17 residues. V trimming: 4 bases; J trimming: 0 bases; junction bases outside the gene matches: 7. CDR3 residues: CASSSSGQGATNEKLFF. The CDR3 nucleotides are TGTGCCAGCAGCTCCTCCGGACAGGGTGCAACTAATGAAAAACTGTTTTTT.

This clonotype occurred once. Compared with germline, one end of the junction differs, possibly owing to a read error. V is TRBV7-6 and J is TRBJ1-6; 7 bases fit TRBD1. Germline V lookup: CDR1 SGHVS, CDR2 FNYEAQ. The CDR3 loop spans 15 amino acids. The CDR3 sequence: CASSYADRADSPLPF. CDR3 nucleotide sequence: TGTGCCAGCAGCTACGCCGACAGGGCTGATTCCCCCCTCCCCTTT.

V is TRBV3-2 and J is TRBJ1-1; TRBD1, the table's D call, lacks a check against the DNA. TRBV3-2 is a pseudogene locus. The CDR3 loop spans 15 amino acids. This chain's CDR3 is CASSQDRSPGPEAFF. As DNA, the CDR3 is TGTGCCAGCAGCCAAGACAGATCCCCGGGGCCTGAAGCTTTCTTT.

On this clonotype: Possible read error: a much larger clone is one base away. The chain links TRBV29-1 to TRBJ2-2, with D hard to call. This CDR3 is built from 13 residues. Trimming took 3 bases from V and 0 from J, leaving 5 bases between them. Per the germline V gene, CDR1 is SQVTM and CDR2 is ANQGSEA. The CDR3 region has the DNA TGCAGCGTTGAGGGCTCGAACACCGGGGAGCTGTTTTTT. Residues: CSVEGSNTGELFF.

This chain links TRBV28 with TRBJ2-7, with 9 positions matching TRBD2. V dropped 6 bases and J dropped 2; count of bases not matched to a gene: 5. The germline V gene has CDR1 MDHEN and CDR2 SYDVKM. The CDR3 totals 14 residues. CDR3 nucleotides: TGTGCCAGCAGGTTGGCGGGGGGGCCCTACGAGCAGTACTTC. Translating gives CASRLAGGPYEQYF.

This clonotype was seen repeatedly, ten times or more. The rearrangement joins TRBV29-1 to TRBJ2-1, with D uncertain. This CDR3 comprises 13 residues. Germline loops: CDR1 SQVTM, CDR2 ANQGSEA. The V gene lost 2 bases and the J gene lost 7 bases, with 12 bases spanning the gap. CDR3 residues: CSVETVRWNEQFF. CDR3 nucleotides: TGCAGCGTTGAAACGGTCCGTTGGAATGAGCAGTTCTTC.

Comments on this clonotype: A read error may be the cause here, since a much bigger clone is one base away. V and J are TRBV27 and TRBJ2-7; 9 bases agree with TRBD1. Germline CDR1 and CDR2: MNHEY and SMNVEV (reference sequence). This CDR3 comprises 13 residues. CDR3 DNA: TGTGCCAGCTCGAAGGGACAGGGCTACGAGCAGCACTTC. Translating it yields CASSKGQGYEQHF.

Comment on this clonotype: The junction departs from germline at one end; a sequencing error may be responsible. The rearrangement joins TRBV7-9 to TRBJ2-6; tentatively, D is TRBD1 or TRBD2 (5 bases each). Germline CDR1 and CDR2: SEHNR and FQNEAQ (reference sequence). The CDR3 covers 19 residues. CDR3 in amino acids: CAGSLKFRGVDSGANVLTF. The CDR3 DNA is TGTGCCGGCAGCTTAAAGTTTAGGGGAGTTGACTCTGGGGCCAACGTCCTGACTTTC.

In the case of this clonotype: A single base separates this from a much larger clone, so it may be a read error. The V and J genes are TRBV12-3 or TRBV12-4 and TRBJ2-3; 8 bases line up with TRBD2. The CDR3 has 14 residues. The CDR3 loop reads CAGSPGGGRHTQYF. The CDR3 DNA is TGTGCCGGCAGCCCCGGGGGGGGCAGACATACGCAGTATTTT.

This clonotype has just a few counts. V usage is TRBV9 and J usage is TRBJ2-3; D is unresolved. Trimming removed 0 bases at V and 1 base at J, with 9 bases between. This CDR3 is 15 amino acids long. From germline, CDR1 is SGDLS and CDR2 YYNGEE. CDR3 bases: TGTGCCAGCAGCGTAGAAGGAATGGGCACAGATACGCAGTATTTT. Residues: CASSVEGMGTDTQYF.

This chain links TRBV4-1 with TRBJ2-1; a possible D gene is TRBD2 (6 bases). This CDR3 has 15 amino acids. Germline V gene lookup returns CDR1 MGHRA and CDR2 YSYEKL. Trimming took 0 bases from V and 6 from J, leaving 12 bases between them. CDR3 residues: CASSQEPPGVNEQFF. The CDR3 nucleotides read TGCGCCAGCAGCCAAGAACCCCCGGGGGTCAATGAGCAGTTCTTC.

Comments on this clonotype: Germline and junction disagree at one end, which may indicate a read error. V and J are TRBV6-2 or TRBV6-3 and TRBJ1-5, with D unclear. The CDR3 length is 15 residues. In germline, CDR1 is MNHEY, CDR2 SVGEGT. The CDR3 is CAGRMDLAGRQPQHF. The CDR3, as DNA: TGTGCCGGCAGAATGGACCTCGCCGGGAGGCAGCCCCAGCATTTT.